What follows is one TCR beta chain and its context. The target antigen is unknown. Isolated RNA was reverse transcribed in full, so expressed TCRB transcripts were sequenced. Roughly 3.5 million reads per sample were averaged for naive, central memory and regulatory samples. Profiled with immunoSEQ multiplex PCR; TCRdb holds only in-frame clones, not every one. The sample yields roughly 310,000 clones, 11% seen once. This sample is part of a study of beta chain features in type 1 diabetes. About the study: Examination covered 100 million to 140 million sorted cells spanning all samples.

The V gene end was trimmed by 7 bases and the J gene end by 12 bases; junction bases not matched to a gene: 9. The CDR3 runs to 13 residues. Germline CDR1 reads LNHDA; CDR2 reads SQIVND (reference sequence). Study findings and constraints: The VDJ junctions of type 1 diabetes patients carried fewer insertions and more deletions.

Input material: naive CD4+ T cells from blood. This receptor was identified in a woman aged 25 to 45 in good health. V and J are TRBV19 and TRBJ2-1; 10 nucleotides line up with TRBD2. The CDR3 DNA reads as TGTGCCAGTAAACCTAGCGGGAGAAAACGGCAGTTCTTC. The encoded protein is CASKPSGRKRQFF.